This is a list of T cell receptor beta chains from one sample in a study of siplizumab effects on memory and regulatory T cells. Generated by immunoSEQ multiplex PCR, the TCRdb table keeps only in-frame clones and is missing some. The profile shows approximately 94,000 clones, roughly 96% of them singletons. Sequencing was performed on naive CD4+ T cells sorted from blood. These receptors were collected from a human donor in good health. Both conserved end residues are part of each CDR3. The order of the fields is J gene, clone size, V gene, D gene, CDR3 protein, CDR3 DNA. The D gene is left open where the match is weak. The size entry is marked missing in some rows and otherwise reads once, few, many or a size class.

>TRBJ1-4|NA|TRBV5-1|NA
CASSQGGFNEKLFF
TGCGCCAGCAGCCAAGGGGGGTTTAATGAAAAACTGTTTTTT
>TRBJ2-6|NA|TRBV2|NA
CASKTGQTNVLTF
TGTGCCAGCAAAACAGGGCAGACCAACGTCCTGACTTTC
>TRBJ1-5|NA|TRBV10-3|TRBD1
CAIRGQGESNQPQHF
TGTGCCATCAGGGGACAGGGGGAGAGCAATCAGCCCCAGCATTTT
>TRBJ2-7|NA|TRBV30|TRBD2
CAWNKAGGSYEQYF
TGTGCCTGGAATAAGGCGGGGGGCTCCTACGAGCAGTACTTC
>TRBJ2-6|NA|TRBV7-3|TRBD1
CASSLATGVGANVLTF
TGTGCCAGCAGCTTAGCAACAGGGGTTGGGGCCAACGTCCTGACTTTC
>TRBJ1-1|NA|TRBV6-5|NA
CASTLDRLTEAFF
TGTGCCAGCACCCTCGACAGGCTCACTGAAGCTTTCTTT
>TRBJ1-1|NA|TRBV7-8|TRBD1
CASSLVGQGLTEAFF
TGTGCCAGCAGCTTAGTGGGACAGGGCCTAACTGAAGCTTTCTTT
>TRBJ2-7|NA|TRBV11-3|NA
CASSLEAGGEQYF
TGTGCCAGCAGCTTAGAAGCCGGAGGGGAGCAGTACTTC
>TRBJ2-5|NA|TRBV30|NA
CAWSAIRGETQYF
TGTGCCTGGAGCGCAATAAGGGGAGAGACCCAGTACTTC
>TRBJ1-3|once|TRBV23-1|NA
CASSRLDPPGNTIYF
TGCGCCAGCAGTCGCTTAGATCCCCCTGGAAACACCATATATTTT
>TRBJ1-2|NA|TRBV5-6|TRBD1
CASRFEDRAYGYTF
TGTGCCAGCAGGTTTGAAGACAGGGCGTATGGCTACACCTTC
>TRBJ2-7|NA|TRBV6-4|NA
CASSDSPKATYEQYF
TGTGCCAGCAGTGACTCGCCAAAGGCAACCTACGAGCAGTACTTC
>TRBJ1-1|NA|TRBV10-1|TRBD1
CASSDPGQGTEAFF
TGCGCCAGCAGTGACCCGGGACAGGGGACGGAAGCTTTCTTT
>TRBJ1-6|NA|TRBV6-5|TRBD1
CASSYSRGTVNSPLHF
TGTGCCAGCAGTTACTCAAGGGGGACAGTGAATTCACCCCTCCACTTT
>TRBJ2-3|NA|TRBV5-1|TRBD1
CASSSTGEDTQYF
TGCGCCAGCAGCTCGACAGGGGAGGATACGCAGTATTTT
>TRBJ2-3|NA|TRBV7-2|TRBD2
CASSFSGADTDTQYF
TGTGCCAGCAGCTTTAGCGGGGCCGACACAGATACGCAGTATTTT
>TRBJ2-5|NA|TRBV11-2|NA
CASSLVGVGETQYF
TGTGCCAGCAGCTTAGTTGGGGTGGGGGAGACCCAGTACTTC
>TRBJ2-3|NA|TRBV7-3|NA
CASSLKVGGGLTDTQYF
TGTGCCAGCAGCTTAAAAGTTGGTGGGGGCCTCACAGATACGCAGTATTTT
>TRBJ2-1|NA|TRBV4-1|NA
CASSQEVRVPYNEQFF
TGCGCCAGCAGCCAAGAGGTCCGGGTCCCCTACAATGAGCAGTTCTTC
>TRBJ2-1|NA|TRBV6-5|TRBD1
CASRTGQALSEQFF
TGTGCCAGCAGGACCGGACAGGCGCTTAGTGAGCAGTTCTTC
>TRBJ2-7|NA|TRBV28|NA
CASIEKWKTGIYEQYF
TGTGCCAGCATCGAGAAATGGAAGACAGGCATCTACGAGCAGTACTTC
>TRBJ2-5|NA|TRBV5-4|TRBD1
CASSWDRGQETQYF
TGTGCCAGCAGTTGGGACAGGGGGCAGGAGACCCAGTACTTC
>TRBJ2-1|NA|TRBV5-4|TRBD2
CASSLSAQRGGNEQFF
TGTGCCAGCAGCTTGAGCGCCCAGCGGGGGGGGAATGAGCAGTTCTTC
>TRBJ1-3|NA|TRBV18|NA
CASSPPSRSSGNTIYF
TGTGCCAGCTCACCACCGTCGAGGAGCTCTGGAAACACCATATATTTT
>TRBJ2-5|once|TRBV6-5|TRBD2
CASSYSGGGVQETQYF
TGTGCCAGCAGTTACTCGGGCGGGGGGGTCCAAGAGACCCAGTACTTC
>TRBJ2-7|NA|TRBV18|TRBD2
CASSPAGGGPYEQYF
TGTGCCAGCTCACCTGCTGGCGGGGGACCCTACGAGCAGTACTTC
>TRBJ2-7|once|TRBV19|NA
CATSPGTERYEQYF
TGTGCCACCTCGCCCGGGACGGAGAGATACGAGCAGTACTTC
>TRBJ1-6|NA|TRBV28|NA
CASSFGASPLTLHF
TGTGCCAGCAGTTTCGGGGCCTCACCACTGACCCTCCACTTT
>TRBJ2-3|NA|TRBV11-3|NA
CASSLDSSTDTQYF
TGTGCCAGCAGCTTAGACAGTAGCACAGATACGCAGTATTTT
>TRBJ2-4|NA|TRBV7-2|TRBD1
CASRPTGGGLYF
TGTGCCAGCAGACCAACAGGGGGCGGCCTGTACTTC
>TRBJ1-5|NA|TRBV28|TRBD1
CASYTTGMGNQPQHF
TGTGCCAGCTATACGACAGGGATGGGCAATCAGCCCCAGCATTTT
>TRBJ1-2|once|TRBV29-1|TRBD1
CSVDYARGRYGYTF
TGCAGCGTTGATTATGCCAGGGGGCGATATGGCTACACCTTC
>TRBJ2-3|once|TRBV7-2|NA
CASSLARDTQYF
TGTGCCAGCAGCTTAGCGCGAGATACGCAGTATTTT
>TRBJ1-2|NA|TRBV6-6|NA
CASNNRVGQLNYGYTF
TGTGCCAGCAATAATAGAGTGGGACAACTAAACTATGGCTACACCTTC
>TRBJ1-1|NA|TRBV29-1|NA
CSVGSSMNTEAFF
TGCAGCGTGGGGTCGAGTATGAACACTGAAGCTTTCTTT
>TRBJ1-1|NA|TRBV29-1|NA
CSVETGPLGAFF
TGCAGCGTTGAGACGGGACCCTTGGGAGCTTTCTTT
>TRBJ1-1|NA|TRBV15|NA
CATSREQINTEAFF
TGTGCCACCAGCAGAGAACAGATTAACACTGAAGCTTTCTTT
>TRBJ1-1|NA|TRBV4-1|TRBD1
CASSPRQGSTEAFF
TGCGCCAGCAGCCCTCGACAGGGGAGTACTGAAGCTTTCTTT
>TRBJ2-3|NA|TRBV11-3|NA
CASSERRTDTQYF
TGTGCCAGCAGCGAGAGACGCACAGATACGCAGTATTTT
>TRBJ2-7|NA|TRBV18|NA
CASSPPYAYEQYF
TGTGCCAGCTCACCACCATATGCCTACGAGCAGTACTTC
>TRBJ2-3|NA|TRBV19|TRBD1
CASSNRDRPTDTQYF
TGTGCCAGTAGTAACCGGGACAGGCCCACAGATACGCAGTATTTT
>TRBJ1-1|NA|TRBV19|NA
CASSRLNTEAFF
TGTGCCAGTAGTAGGCTAAACACTGAAGCTTTCTTT
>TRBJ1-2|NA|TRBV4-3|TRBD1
CASSRDSSGYTF
TGCGCCAGCAGCCGGGACAGTTCGGGCTACACCTTC
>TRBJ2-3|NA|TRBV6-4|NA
CASSAQWGEDTQYF
TGTGCCAGCAGTGCCCAATGGGGTGAAGATACGCAGTATTTT
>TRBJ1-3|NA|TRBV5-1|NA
CASREAAGNTIYF
TGCGCCAGCAGGGAGGCTGCTGGAAACACCATATATTTT